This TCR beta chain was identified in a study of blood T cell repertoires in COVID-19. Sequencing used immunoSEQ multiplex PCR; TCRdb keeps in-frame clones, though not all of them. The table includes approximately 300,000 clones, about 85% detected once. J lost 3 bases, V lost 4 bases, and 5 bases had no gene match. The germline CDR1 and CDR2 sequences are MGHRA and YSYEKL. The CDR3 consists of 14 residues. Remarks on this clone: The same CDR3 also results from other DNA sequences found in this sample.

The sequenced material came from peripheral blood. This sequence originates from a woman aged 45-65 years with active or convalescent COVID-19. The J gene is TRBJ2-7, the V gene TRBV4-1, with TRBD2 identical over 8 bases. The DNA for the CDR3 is TGCGCCAGCAGCCCCGGACTAGCCGGCTACGAGCAGTACTTC. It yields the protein CASSPGLAGYEQYF.